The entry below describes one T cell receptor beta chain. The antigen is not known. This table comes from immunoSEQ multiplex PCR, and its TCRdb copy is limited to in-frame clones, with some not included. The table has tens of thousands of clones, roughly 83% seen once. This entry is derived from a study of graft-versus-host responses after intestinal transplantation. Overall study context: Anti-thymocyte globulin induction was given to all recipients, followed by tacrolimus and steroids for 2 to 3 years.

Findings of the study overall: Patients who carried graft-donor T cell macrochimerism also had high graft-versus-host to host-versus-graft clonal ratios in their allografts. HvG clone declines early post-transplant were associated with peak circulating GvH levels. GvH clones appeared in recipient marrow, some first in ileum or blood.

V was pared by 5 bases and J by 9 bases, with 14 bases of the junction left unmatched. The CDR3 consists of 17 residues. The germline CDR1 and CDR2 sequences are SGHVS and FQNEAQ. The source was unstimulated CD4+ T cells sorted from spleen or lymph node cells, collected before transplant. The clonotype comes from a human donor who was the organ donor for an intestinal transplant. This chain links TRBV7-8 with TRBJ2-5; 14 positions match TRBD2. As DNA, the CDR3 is TGTGCCAGCAGCGGTTCCGGGACTAGCGGGGGCCGGTCGGCCCAGTACTTC. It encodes CASSGSGTSGGRSAQYF.